These 15 T cell receptor beta chains share one sample of origin, sequenced in a study of vaccination effects on CD4 cells after COVID-19. Which antigens these TCRs recognize remains unknown. Within the ViraFEST assay, antigen-specific CD4+ T cells underwent expansion with viral peptide pools prior to sequencing. Culture proceeded for under twelve days, and CD4+ T cells were then isolated. A positive SARS-CoV-2 PCR test fell between March and December 2020. Profiling relied on immunoSEQ multiplex PCR, and the TCRdb table lists in-frame clones only, not all of them. The sample carries under 55,000 clones, 60% to 75% recorded once. This sample comprised CD4+ T cells from PBMCs cultured with a peptide pool, obtained before COVID-19 vaccination. Receptors originate from a human donor who had a prior SARS-CoV-2 infection.

This clone was seen only once. The rearrangement links TRBV24-1 to TRBJ2-6; the D gene is possibly TRBD1 (5 bases). V lost 4 bases and J 0 bases, leaving 12 bases between the germline ends. CDR1 KGHDR and CDR2 SFDVKD come from the germline V gene. CDR3 length: 17 amino acids. CDR3 coding DNA: TGTGCCACCAGTGACCTGACAGACAGCTCTGGGGCCAACGTCCTGACTTTC. It specifies CATSDLTDSSGANVLTF.

This clone was observed a handful of times. The chain is built from TRBV10-3 and TRBJ2-7; D not resolved. V lost 0 bases, J lost 0 bases, and 6 bases lay in between. The CDR3 sequence is 14 residues long. Looked up from germline, CDR1 is ENHRY and CDR2 is SYGVKD. The CDR3 loop reads CAISESQSSYEQYF. The CDR3 DNA reads TGTGCCATCAGTGAGTCTCAGAGCTCCTACGAGCAGTACTTC.

This clone showed up just a few times. J is TRBJ1-4 and V is TRBV12-3 or TRBV12-4; D remains ambiguous. V was cut by 3 bases and J by 15 bases, with 14 bases left in between. The CDR3 loop spans 12 amino acids. The DNA for the CDR3 is TGTGCCAGCAGTTTTCAAACAACGAGGGTGTTTTTT. Amino acid sequence: CASSFQTTRVFF.

This rearrangement joins TRBV7-3 to TRBJ2-7; TRBD2 aligns across 11 bases. The CDR3 loop spans 14 amino acids. Germline CDR1 is SGHTA and CDR2 is FQGTGA. The V segment lost 5 bases and the J segment 6 bases; nucleotides outside the gene matches: 6. CDR3 coding DNA: TGTGCCAGCAGCCCTCTAGCGGGAGGTGGCGAGCAGTACTTC. It encodes CASSPLAGGGEQYF.

This clone was counted only a few times. The chain recombines TRBV5-1 with TRBJ2-7; 7 positions match TRBD2. CDR1 and CDR2 from the germline V gene are SGHRS and YFSETQ. V shed 5 bases and J 2 bases; nucleotides not matched to a gene: 1. The CDR3 extends over 12 amino acids. The CDR3 DNA is TGCGCCAGCAGGGGACTAACCTACGAGCAGTACTTC. It is translated as CASRGLTYEQYF.

The chain is built from TRBV4-3 and TRBJ2-5; 13 bases fit TRBD2. Germline lookup yields CDR1 LGHNA and CDR2 YSLEER. The ends lost 1 base at V and 0 bases at J; junction bases unmatched: 8. The CDR3 runs 19 residues. Here the CDR3 DNA reads TGCGCCAGCAGCCAAGTCCTTACTAGCGGGAGGGGGTACCAAGAGACCCAGTACTTC. Protein sequence: CASSQVLTSGRGYQETQYF.

This clone appeared a few times. The chain uses TRBV18 and TRBJ1-5; tentative D call: TRBD1 (6 bases). The germline gives CDR1 KGHSH, CDR2 LQKENI. The CDR3 contains 15 residues. The V end was cut by 1 base, the J end by 8 bases, with 15 bases between. Written as DNA, the CDR3 is TGTGCCAGCTCACCACGGGACGGGGGGCCTAAGCCCCAGCATTTT. Protein sequence: CASSPRDGGPKPQHF.

The rearrangement uses TRBV6-1 and TRBJ1-5; D not resolved. The CDR3 is made up of 15 amino acids. The V end was cut by 2 bases, the J end by 2 bases, with 10 bases between. Germline loops: CDR1 MNHNS, CDR2 SASEGT. CDR3 amino acids: CASSEFWGGNQPQHF. For the CDR3, the DNA is TGTGCCAGCAGTGAATTTTGGGGAGGCAATCAGCCCCAGCATTTT.

The chain employs TRBV3-1 (or the pseudogene TRBV3-2) and TRBJ2-5; perhaps TRBD2 as D (5 bases). The germline gives CDR1 LGHDT, CDR2 YNNKEL (reference sequence). Trimming stripped 1 base from V and 6 bases from J, with 27 bases between. CDR3 length: 19 residues. The CDR3: CASSQGLASSRLLGKTQYF. The CDR3, as DNA: TGTGCCAGCAGCCAAGGGTTAGCGAGTTCCAGGCTTTTAGGAAAGACCCAGTACTTC.

This rearrangement joins TRBV5-4 to TRBJ2-5, with D possibly TRBD1 on 6 matching bases. The CDR3 contains 16 residues. Trimming removed 4 bases at V and 4 bases at J, with 20 bases between. CDR1 SGHNT and CDR2 YYREEE come from the germline V gene (reference sequence). CDR3 bases: TGTGCCAGCAGCCCCCAACAGGGTAGGATCGGAGAGACCCAGTACTTC. This translates into CASSPQQGRIGETQYF.

V and J are TRBV5-1 and TRBJ2-5; 7 nucleotides align to TRBD1. V lost 2 bases and J lost 5; bases outside the gene matches: 3. This CDR3 contains 13 residues. Germline values: CDR1 SGHRS, CDR2 YFSETQ. Here the CDR3 reads CASSFGQAETQYF. The CDR3 region has the DNA TGCGCCAGCAGCTTTGGACAGGCCGAGACCCAGTACTTC.

The J gene is TRBJ2-7, the V gene TRBV5-5; 9 bases are a match to TRBD1. The germline V gene has CDR1 SGHKS and CDR2 YYEKEE (reference sequence). The V and J ends lost 1 base and 2 bases, in that order; junction bases with no gene match: 19. The CDR3 loop spans 20 amino acids. The CDR3 DNA follows: TGTGCCAGCAGCTTGAGGCCCGGGACAGGGCCCCAAAGGGGTACCTACGAGCAGTACTTC. Residues: CASSLRPGTGPQRGTYEQYF.

This chain connects TRBV9 to TRBJ2-2; D tentatively fits TRBD1 or TRBD2 (5 bases each). V lost 4 bases and J 7 bases, leaving 20 bases between the germline ends. Germline V gives CDR1 SGDLS, CDR2 YYNGEE. The length of the CDR3 is 16 residues. DNA of the CDR3: TGTGCCAGCAGCTCCCGGGGTGGGGGAATTAACGGGGAGCTGTTTTTT. Its protein product is CASSSRGGGINGELFF.

The chain joins TRBV11-3 to TRBJ2-3; 10 nucleotides agree with TRBD2. The CDR3 runs to 18 residues. V trimming: 5 bases; J trimming: 2 bases; junction bases outside the gene matches: 13. CDR1 SGHNT and CDR2 YENEEA come from the germline V gene. The CDR3 sequence: CASSLRTAGGLVTDTQYF. Here the CDR3 DNA reads TGTGCCAGCAGCCTCAGGACAGCGGGAGGGCTTGTCACAGATACGCAGTATTTT.

V is TRBV7-9 and J is TRBJ1-1; D ambiguous. This CDR3 has 15 amino acids. Between the trimmed V and J ends, which lost 3 bases and 0 bases, there was a span of 11 bases. Germline assignment: CDR1 SEHNR and CDR2 FQNEAQ (reference sequence). The CDR3 sequence is CASSFWRGMNTEAFF. CDR3 coding DNA: TGTGCCAGCAGCTTCTGGCGAGGGATGAACACTGAAGCTTTCTTT.